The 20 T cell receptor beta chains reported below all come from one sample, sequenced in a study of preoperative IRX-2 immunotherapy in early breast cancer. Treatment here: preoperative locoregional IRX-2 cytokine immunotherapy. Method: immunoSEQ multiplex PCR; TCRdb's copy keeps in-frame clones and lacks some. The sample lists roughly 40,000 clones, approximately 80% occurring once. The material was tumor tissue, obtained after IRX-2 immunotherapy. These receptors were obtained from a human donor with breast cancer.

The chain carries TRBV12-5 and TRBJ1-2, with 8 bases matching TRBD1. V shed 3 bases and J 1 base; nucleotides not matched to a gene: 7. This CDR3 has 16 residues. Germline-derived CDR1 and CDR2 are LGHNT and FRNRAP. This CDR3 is CASGLTTGGSNYGYTF. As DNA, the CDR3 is TGTGCTAGTGGTTTAACAACAGGGGGAAGTAACTATGGCTACACCTTC.

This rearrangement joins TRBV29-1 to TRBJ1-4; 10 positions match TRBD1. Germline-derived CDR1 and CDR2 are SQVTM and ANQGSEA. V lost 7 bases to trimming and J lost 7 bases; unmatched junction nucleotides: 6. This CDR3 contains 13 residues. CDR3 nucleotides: TGCAGCGGATCCCGGGACAGGGGTGAAAAACTGTTTTTT. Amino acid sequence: CSGSRDRGEKLFF.

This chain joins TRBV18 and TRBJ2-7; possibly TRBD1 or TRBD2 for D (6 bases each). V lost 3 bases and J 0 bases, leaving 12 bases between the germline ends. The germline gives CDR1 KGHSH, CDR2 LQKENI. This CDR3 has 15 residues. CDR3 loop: CASSPRGGSSYEQYF. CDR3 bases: TGTGCCAGCTCACCCCGAGGGGGGAGCTCCTACGAGCAGTACTTC.

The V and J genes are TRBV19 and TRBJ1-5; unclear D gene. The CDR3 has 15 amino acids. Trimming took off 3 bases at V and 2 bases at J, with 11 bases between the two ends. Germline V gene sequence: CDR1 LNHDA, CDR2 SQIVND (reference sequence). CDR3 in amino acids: CASSIPGSGNQPQHF. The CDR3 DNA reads TGTGCCAGTAGTATTCCGGGGTCCGGCAATCAGCCCCAGCATTTT.

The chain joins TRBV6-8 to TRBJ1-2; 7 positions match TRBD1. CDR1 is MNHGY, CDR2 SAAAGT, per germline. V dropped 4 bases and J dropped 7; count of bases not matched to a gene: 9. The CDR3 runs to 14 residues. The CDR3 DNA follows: TGTGCCAGCAGTTCGACAGGGAGGTACTCTGGCTACACCTTC. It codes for CASSSTGRYSGYTF.

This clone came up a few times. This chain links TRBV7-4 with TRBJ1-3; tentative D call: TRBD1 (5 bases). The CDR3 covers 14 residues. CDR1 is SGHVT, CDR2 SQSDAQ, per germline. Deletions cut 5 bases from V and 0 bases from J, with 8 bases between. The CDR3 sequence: CASSGTVSGNTIYF. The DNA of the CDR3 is TGTGCCAGCAGCGGGACGGTCTCTGGAAACACCATATATTTT.

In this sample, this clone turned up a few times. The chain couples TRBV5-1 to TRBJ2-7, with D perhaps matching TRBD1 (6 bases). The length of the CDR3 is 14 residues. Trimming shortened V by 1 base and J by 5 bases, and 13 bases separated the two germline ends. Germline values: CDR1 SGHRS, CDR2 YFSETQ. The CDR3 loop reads CASSLMKGEHEQYF. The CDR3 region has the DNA TGCGCCAGCAGCTTGATGAAGGGGGAACACGAGCAGTACTTC.

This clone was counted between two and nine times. CDR3 loop: CASSQDGAGSSYNSPLHF. The CDR3, as DNA: TGCGCCAGCAGCCAAGACGGTGCAGGGAGCTCCTATAATTCACCCCTCCACTTT. The V and J genes are TRBV4-1 and TRBJ1-6; TRBD1 is a possible D gene (5 bases). The CDR3 is 18 amino acids. Germline lookup yields CDR1 MGHRA and CDR2 YSYEKL. Trimming stripped 0 bases from V and 0 bases from J, with 12 bases between.

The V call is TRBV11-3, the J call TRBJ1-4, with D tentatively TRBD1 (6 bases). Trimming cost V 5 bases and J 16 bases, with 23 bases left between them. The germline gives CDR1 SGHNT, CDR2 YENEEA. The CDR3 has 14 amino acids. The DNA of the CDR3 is TGTGCCAGCAGCCGCACAGGGCAGTCTGGGAGTACGTTTTTT. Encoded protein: CASSRTGQSGSTFF.

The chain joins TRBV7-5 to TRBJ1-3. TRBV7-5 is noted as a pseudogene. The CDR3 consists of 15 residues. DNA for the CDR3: TGTGCCAGCAGCTTAGATGACCCCTCTGTGAACACCATATATTTT. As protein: CASSLDDPSVNTIYF.

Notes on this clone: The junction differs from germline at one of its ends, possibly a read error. CDR3 protein: CAISVWASGSGELFF. CDR3 nucleotide sequence: TGTGCCATCAGTGTTTGGGCTAGCGGGAGTGGGGAGCTGTTTTTT. The chain recombines TRBV6-8 with TRBJ2-2, with TRBD2 matching 10 bases. The germline V gene has CDR1 MNHGY and CDR2 SAAAGT. The CDR3 sequence is 15 residues long.

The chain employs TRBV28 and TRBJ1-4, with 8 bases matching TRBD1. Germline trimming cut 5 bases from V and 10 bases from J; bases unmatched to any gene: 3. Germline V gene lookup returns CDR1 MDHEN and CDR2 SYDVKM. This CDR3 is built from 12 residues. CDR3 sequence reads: CASSGQGGKLFF. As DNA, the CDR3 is TGTGCCAGCAGTGGACAGGGCGGAAAACTGTTTTTT.

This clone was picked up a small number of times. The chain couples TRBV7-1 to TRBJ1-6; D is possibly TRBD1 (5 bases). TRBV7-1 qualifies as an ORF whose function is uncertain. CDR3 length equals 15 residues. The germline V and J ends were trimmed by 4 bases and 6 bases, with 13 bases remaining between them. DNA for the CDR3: TGTGCCAGCAGCTTAGTAGGGGCTCTTAATTCACCCCTCCACTTT. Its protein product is CASSLVGALNSPLHF.

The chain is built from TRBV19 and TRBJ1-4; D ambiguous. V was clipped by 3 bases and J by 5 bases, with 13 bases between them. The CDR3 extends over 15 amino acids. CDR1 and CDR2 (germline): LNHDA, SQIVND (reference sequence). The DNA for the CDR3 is TGTGCCAGTAGTATTGGATCGCGGGAAAATGAAAAACTGTTTTTT. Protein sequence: CASSIGSRENEKLFF.

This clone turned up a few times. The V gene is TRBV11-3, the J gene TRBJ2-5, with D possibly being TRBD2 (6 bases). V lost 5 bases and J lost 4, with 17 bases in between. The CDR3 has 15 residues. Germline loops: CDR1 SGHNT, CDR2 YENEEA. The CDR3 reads CASSQDGSSGETQYF. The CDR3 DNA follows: TGTGCCAGCAGCCAGGACGGGAGTAGCGGAGAGACCCAGTACTTC.

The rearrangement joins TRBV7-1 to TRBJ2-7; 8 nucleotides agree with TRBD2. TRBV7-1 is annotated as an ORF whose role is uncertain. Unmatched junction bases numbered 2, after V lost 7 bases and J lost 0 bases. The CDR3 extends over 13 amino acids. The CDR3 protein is CASTREASYEQYF. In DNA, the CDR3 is TGTGCCAGCACGCGGGAGGCCTCCTACGAGCAGTACTTC.

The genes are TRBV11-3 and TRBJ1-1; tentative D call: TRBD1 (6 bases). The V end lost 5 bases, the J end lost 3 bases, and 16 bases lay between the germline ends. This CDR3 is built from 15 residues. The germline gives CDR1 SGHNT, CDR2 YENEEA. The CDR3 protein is CASSEQGFPHTEAFF. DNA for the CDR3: TGTGCCAGCAGCGAACAGGGTTTCCCTCACACTGAAGCTTTCTTT.

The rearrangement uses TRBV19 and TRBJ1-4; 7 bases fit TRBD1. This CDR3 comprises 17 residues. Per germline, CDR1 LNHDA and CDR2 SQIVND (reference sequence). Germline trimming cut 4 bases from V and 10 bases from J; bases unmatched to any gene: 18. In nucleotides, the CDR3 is TGTGCCAGTAGTACCCACACCCCCGACAGGGACGGTGGAAAACTGTTTTTT. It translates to CASSTHTPDRDGGKLFF. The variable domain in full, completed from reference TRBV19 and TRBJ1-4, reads DGGITQSPKYLFRKEGQNVTLSCEQNLNHDAMYWYRQDPGQGLRLIYYSQIVNDFQKGDIAEGYSVSREKKESFPLTVTSAQKNPTAFYLCASSTHTPDRDGGKLFFGSGTQLSVL.

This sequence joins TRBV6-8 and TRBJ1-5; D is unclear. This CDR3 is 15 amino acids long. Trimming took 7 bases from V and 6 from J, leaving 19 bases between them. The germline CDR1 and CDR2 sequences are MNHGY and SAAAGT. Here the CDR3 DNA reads TGTGCCAGCACCCCAGCAAGGGCAGGTCGTCAGCCCCAGCATTTT. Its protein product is CASTPARAGRQPQHF.

The CDR3 here is CAWSPSADTQYF. CDR3 DNA sequence: TGTGCCTGGAGTCCCTCGGCGGATACGCAGTATTTT. The chain employs TRBV30 and TRBJ2-3; D gene ambiguous. Trimming pared 2 bases from V and 6 bases from J, leaving 9 bases between. The CDR3 is 12 amino acids. Germline CDR1 and CDR2: GTSNPN and SVGIG (reference sequence).